Listed below are T cell receptor beta chains from one sample, sequenced in a study of blood T cell repertoires in COVID-19. The table came from immunoSEQ multiplex PCR; TCRdb's copy has only in-frame clones and leaves some out. The sample has hundreds of thousands of clones; approximately 87% are singletons. Sequencing was carried out using peripheral blood. These receptors were obtained from a human donor in a cohort sampled during active COVID-19. Both conserved end residues are part of each CDR3. Fields, in order: J gene, CDR3 length, D gene, clone size, V gene, CDR3 protein, CDR3 DNA. D genes are given only for firm matches. Size values are once, few and many counts, or a class for expanded clones, and some rows have none.

TRBJ1-1 | 13 | - | - | TRBV28 | CASSLNQNTEAFF | TGTGCCAGCAGTTTAAATCAGAACACTGAAGCTTTCTTT
TRBJ1-1 | 15 | - | - | TRBV27 | CASSLGTTGRTEAFF | TGTGCCAGCAGTTTGGGGACAACCGGACGGACTGAAGCTTTCTTT
TRBJ2-7 | 11 | - | once | TRBV6-5 | CASSYGDEQYF | TGTGCCAGCAGTTACGGAGACGAGCAGTACTTC
TRBJ2-7 | 14 | - | once | TRBV3-1/TRBV3-2 | CASSQSGSLREQYF | TGTGCCAGCAGCCAATCCGGGAGTCTCCGCGAGCAGTACTTC
TRBJ1-5 | 15 | - | - | TRBV2 | CASSRDGGSNQPQHF | TGTGCCAGCAGCAGGGACGGAGGGAGCAATCAGCCCCAGCATTTT
TRBJ1-5 | 17 | - | - | TRBV4-2 | CASSFGGGRVDNQPQHF | TGTGCCAGCAGCTTCGGGGGGGGACGGGTAGATAATCAGCCCCAGCATTTT
TRBJ1-1 | 16 | TRBD1 | once | TRBV9 | CASSAGYRGKNTEAFF | TGTGCCAGCAGTGCCGGGTACAGGGGGAAGAACACTGAAGCTTTCTTT
TRBJ1-2 | 16 | TRBD1 | - | TRBV5-6 | CASTMLTTGAYGGYTF | TGTGCCAGCACCATGCTTACGACAGGGGCTTACGGGGGCTACACCTTC
TRBJ1-4 | 14 | - | - | TRBV28 | CASSSYVRNEKLFF | TGTGCCAGCAGTTCATACGTGCGGAATGAAAAACTGTTTTTT
TRBJ1-2 | 13 | - | - | TRBV12-3/TRBV12-4 | CASSSTPGGGYTF | TGTGCCAGCAGCTCGACTCCCGGAGGCGGCTACACCTTC
TRBJ2-5 | 18 | - | - | TRBV18 | CASSPGPDSPSPLGTQYF | TGTGCCAGCTCACCGGGGCCGGACAGTCCATCTCCTCTCGGGACCCAGTACTTC
TRBJ1-1 | 16 | - | - | TRBV25-1 | CASSEYGSRSNTEAFF | TGTGCCAGCAGTGAATACGGGTCTCGTTCGAACACTGAAGCTTTCTTT
TRBJ2-1 | 15 | - | - | TRBV4-3 | CASSQDRLALSEQFF | TGCGCCAGCAGCCAAGATCGCCTAGCTTTGAGTGAGCAGTTCTTC
TRBJ2-7 | 14 | TRBD2 | - | TRBV2 | CASSEVSSGGGQYF | TGTGCCAGCAGTGAAGTTTCTAGCGGGGGTGGGCAGTACTTC
TRBJ2-1 | 14 | TRBD2 | once | TRBV15 | CATRRDYRDNEQFF | TGTGCCACCAGACGGGACTACCGCGACAATGAGCAGTTCTTC
TRBJ2-1 | 13 | - | few | TRBV9 | CASTRGGSQEQFF | TGTGCCAGCACCAGGGGCGGGAGTCAGGAGCAGTTCTTC
TRBJ1-4 | 14 | TRBD1 | - | TRBV7-9 | CASSFRDRDEKLFF | TGTGCCAGCAGCTTCCGGGACAGGGATGAAAAACTGTTTTTT
TRBJ2-3 | 14 | TRBD2 | - | TRBV15 | CATSRAGGTDTQYF | TGTGCCACCAGCAGAGCGGGAGGAACAGATACGCAGTATTTT
TRBJ1-1 | 12 | - | - | TRBV19 | CASSMARSEAFF | TGTGCCAGTAGTATGGCCAGATCTGAAGCTTTCTTT
TRBJ2-3 | 15 | TRBD2 | - | TRBV18 | CASSHVAGATDTQYF | TGTGCCAGCTCACATGTAGCGGGAGCCACAGATACGCAGTATTTT